These T cell receptor beta chains were read from a single sample in a study of T cell responses to AZD1222 COVID-19 vaccine. Produced via immunoSEQ multiplex PCR; TCRdb's table is partial and in-frame only. The sample contains tens of thousands of clones, roughly nine tenths of which appear only once. Sequenced material: peripheral blood, taken on day 0 of AZD1222 vaccination. Source of these receptors: an adult in good health. The CDR3 runs from the conserved cysteine through the conserved F or W. The D gene is left open where the match is weak. Rows may omit the clone size; those that give it use once, few, many or a size class.

NA	NA	15	TRBV11-2	TRBJ1-2	CASSPSRRSFYGYTF	TGTGCCAGCAGCCCCTCGCGGCGGAGCTTCTATGGCTACACCTTC
TRBD1	once	13	TRBV11-2	TRBJ1-4	CASSRDRDEKLFF	TGTGCCAGCAGCCGGGACAGGGATGAAAAACTGTTTTTT
NA	NA	16	TRBV19	TRBJ1-5	CASSELLQGRNQPQHF	TGTGCCAGTAGTGAATTGTTGCAGGGTCGAAATCAGCCCCAGCATTTT
TRBD1	NA	20	TRBV15	TRBJ1-4	CATSRGRLTGGNTPDEKLFF	TGTGCCACCAGCAGAGGACGACTGACAGGGGGAAACACCCCTGATGAAAAACTGTTTTTT
TRBD2	NA	16	TRBV5-1	TRBJ2-7	CASSLLESGSSYEQYF	TGCGCCAGCAGCTTGCTTGAGAGCGGGAGCTCCTACGAGCAGTACTTC
NA	NA	14	TRBV28	TRBJ1-5	CASSGDSLNQPQHF	TGTGCCAGCAGCGGTGACAGTCTTAATCAGCCCCAGCATTTT
NA	once	13	TRBV5-1	TRBJ1-2	CASSFGANYGYTF	TGCGCCAGCAGCTTCGGGGCTAACTATGGCTACACCTTC
NA	NA	13	TRBV11-2	TRBJ1-1	CASSLGTSLEAFF	TGTGCCAGCAGCTTAGGGACCTCGCTTGAAGCTTTCTTT
TRBD1	NA	13	TRBV12-3/TRBV12-4	TRBJ2-7	CASSMGQPYEQYF	TGTGCCAGCAGTATGGGACAGCCCTACGAGCAGTACTTC
NA	once	18	TRBV10-3	TRBJ1-2	CAIRGTDFRWTAPYGYTF	TGTGCCATCAGGGGCACCGATTTCCGGTGGACAGCTCCCTATGGCTACACCTTC
TRBD1	NA	15	TRBV4-2	TRBJ2-7	CASSQEFGTGVEQYF	TGTGCCAGCAGCCAAGAGTTCGGGACAGGGGTCGAGCAGTACTTC
NA	few	10	TRBV6-5	TRBJ2-5	CASGDETQYF	TGTGCCAGCGGGGACGAGACCCAGTACTTC
NA	NA	15	TRBV3-1/TRBV3-2	TRBJ2-7	CASSQDWTLPYEQYF	TGTGCCAGCAGCCAAGATTGGACCCTCCCCTACGAGCAGTACTTC
NA	NA	13	TRBV24-1	TRBJ2-2	CATILQGTGELFF	TGTGCCACCATCCTTCAGGGTACCGGGGAGCTGTTTTTT
NA	NA	14	TRBV24-1	TRBJ2-7	CATSDLRGGDEQYF	TGTGCCACCAGTGATTTAAGGGGGGGGGACGAGCAGTACTTC
NA	NA	14	TRBV28	TRBJ2-3	CASSLVGERDTQYF	TGTGCCAGCAGTTTAGTAGGGGAGCGGGATACGCAGTATTTT
NA	NA	15	TRBV7-2	TRBJ2-2	CASSLVGTNTGELFF	TGTGCCAGCAGCTTAGTTGGGACAAACACCGGGGAGCTGTTTTTT
TRBD1	NA	10	TRBV7-9	TRBJ1-3	CASSPSGQMF	TGTGCCAGCAGCCCCTCGGGACAGATGTTT
NA	NA	13	TRBV6-6	TRBJ2-2	CASSLGNTGELFF	TGTGCCAGCAGCCTCGGTAACACCGGGGAGCTGTTTTTT
TRBD1	NA	13	TRBV30	TRBJ1-5	CAWSRGRDQPQHF	TGTGCCTGGAGTAGGGGGCGGGATCAGCCCCAGCATTTT